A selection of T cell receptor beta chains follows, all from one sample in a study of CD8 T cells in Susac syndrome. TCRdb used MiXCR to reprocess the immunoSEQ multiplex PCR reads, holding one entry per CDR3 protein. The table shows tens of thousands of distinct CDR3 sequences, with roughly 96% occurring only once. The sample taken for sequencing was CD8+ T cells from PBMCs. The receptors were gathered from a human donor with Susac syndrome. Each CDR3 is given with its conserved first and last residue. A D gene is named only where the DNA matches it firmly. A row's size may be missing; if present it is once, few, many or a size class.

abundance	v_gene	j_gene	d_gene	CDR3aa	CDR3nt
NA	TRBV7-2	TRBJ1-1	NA	CASSLGSSRRRTEAFF	TGTGCCAGCAGCTTAGGGTCCTCAAGAAGGCGCACTGAAGCTTTCTTT
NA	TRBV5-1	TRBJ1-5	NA	CASRRGDNQPQHF	TGCGCCAGCAGAAGGGGGGACAATCAGCCCCAGCATTTT
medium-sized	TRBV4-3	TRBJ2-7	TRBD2	CASSQDAAGGFYEQYF	TGCGCCAGCAGCCAAGACGCGGCGGGGGGGTTTTACGAGCAGTACTTC
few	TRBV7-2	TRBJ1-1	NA	CASSLRPQGTKAFF	TGTGCCAGCAGCTTACGTCCACAGGGCACAAAAGCTTTCTTT
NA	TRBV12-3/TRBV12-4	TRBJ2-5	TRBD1	CASSQTFPGTGEETQYF	TGTGCCAGCAGTCAGACCTTCCCCGGGACAGGGGAAGAGACCCAGTACTTC
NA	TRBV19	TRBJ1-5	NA	CASSKVFGGGNQPQHF	TGTGCCAGTAGTAAGGTTTTTGGTGGGGGCAATCAGCCCCAGCATTTT
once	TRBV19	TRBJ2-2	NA	CASSTQLTGELFF	TGTGCCAGTAGTACGCAGCTCACCGGGGAGCTGTTTTTT
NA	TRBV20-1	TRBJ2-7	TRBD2	CSAPSSSGKYEQYF	TGCAGTGCCCCCTCCTCCAGCGGGAAATACGAGCAGTACTTC
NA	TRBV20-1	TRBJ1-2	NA	CSEDYGYTF	TGCAGTGAGGACTATGGCTACACCTTC
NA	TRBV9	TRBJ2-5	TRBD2	CASSSTSFQETQYF	TGTGCCAGCAGCTCGACTAGCTTCCAAGAGACCCAGTACTTC
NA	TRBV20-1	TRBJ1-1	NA	CSARSDTEAFF	TGCAGTGCTAGATCGGACACTGAAGCTTTCTTT